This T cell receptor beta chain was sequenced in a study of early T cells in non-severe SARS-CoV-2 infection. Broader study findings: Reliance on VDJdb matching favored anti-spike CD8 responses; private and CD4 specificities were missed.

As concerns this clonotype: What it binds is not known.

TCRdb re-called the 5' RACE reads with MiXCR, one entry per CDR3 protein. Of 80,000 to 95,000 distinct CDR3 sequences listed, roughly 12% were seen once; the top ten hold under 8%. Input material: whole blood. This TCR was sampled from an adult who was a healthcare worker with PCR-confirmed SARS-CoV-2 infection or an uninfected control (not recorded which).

The chain's CDR3 is CASSQDSTGRPQHF. The CDR3 nucleotides are TGTGCCAGCAGCCAAGATTCAACAGGCCGGCCCCAGCATTTT. This chain uses TRBV3-1 with TRBJ1-5; TRBD1 is a possible D gene (5 bases). Germline CDR1 LGHDT, CDR2 YNNKEL (reference sequence). This CDR3 contains 14 residues. V was trimmed by 0 bases and J by 9 bases, leaving 12 bases between them.